Shown below are 9 T cell receptor beta chains from a single sample sequenced in a study of control samples from healthy donors and cancer patients. Assay: immunoSEQ multiplex PCR; the TCRdb copy retains only in-frame clones and omits some. The table shows about 20,000 clones, with more than 75% occurring only once. The sample was PBMCs. These TCRs come from a woman in her sixties with head and neck cancer.

The rearrangement links TRBV7-9 to TRBJ2-1, with D hard to call. V was trimmed by 4 bases and J by 0 bases, leaving 7 bases between them. The CDR3 covers 14 residues. Germline V gives CDR1 SEHNR, CDR2 FQNEAQ (reference sequence). Written as DNA, the CDR3 is TGTGCCAGCAGCTCCTCGAGCTCCTACAATGAGCAGTTCTTC. The encoded protein is CASSSSSSYNEQFF.

This sequence joins TRBV27 and TRBJ2-1; TRBD2 is a possible D gene (5 bases). V lost 5 bases and J 4 bases, leaving 15 bases between the germline ends. The CDR3 is made up of 15 amino acids. Germline V gives CDR1 MNHEY, CDR2 SMNVEV (reference sequence). CDR3 sequence reads: CASSPPFWEYNEQFF. The CDR3 DNA follows: TGTGCCAGCAGTCCCCCCTTTTGGGAGTACAATGAGCAGTTCTTC.

This chain uses TRBV2 with TRBJ2-7; tentatively, D is TRBD1 (6 bases). V was trimmed by 6 bases and J by 1 base, leaving 16 bases between them. The germline CDR1 and CDR2 sequences are SNHLY and FYNNEI. The CDR3 covers 15 residues. The CDR3 region is CASRASPDSSYEQYF. CDR3 in DNA: TGTGCCAGCAGGGCCTCACCGGACAGTTCCTACGAGCAGTACTTC.

The J gene is TRBJ1-5, the V gene TRBV10-2; unclear D gene. The V gene's germline CDR1 is WSHSY and CDR2 SAAADI. The CDR3 runs to 14 residues. The V and J ends lost 0 bases and 6 bases respectively, with 9 bases between them. The CDR3 spells CASSESAGSQPQHF. The CDR3 DNA is TGCGCCAGCAGTGAGTCAGCAGGCTCTCAGCCCCAGCATTTT.

This rearrangement joins TRBV7-9 to TRBJ2-1; D gene ambiguous. V was pared by 5 bases and J by 2 bases, with 7 bases between. CDR3 length: 13 amino acids. Germline CDR1 reads SEHNR; CDR2 reads FQNEAQ (reference sequence). CDR3 DNA: TGTGCCAGCAGCCGGGCAACCTACAATGAGCAGTTCTTC. Encoded protein: CASSRATYNEQFF.

This clone appeared a few times. V and J are TRBV5-1 and TRBJ1-6; TRBD1 is a possible D gene (6 bases). The CDR3 length is 14 residues. Per germline, CDR1 SGHRS and CDR2 YFSETQ. Between the trimmed V and J ends, which lost 2 bases and 5 bases, there was a span of 8 bases. In DNA form, the CDR3 reads TGCGCCAGCAGCTTAGCAGGGGATAATTCACCCCTCCACTTT. It translates to CASSLAGDNSPLHF.

The genes are TRBV25-1 and TRBJ2-3; D unresolved. In germline, CDR1 is MGHDK, CDR2 SYGVNS. V gave up 4 bases and J gave up 2 bases, with 4 bases separating them. The CDR3 consists of 12 residues. The CDR3 DNA reads TGTGCCAGCAGTGCCAACACAGATACGCAGTATTTT. This codes for CASSANTDTQYF.

In its sample, this clone was seen a few times. The chain carries TRBV5-4 and TRBJ2-7; D is unclear. Germline V gene data show CDR1 as SGHNT and CDR2 as YYREEE (reference sequence). The V gene lost 0 bases and the J gene lost 1 base, with 8 bases spanning the gap. CDR3 length: 14 residues. The CDR3 DNA reads as TGTGCCAGCAGCTTGGATCCAGGTTCCTACGAGCAGTACTTC. As protein: CASSLDPGSYEQYF.

The chain uses TRBV18 and TRBJ2-4; possibly TRBD2 for D (5 bases). Deletions cut 6 bases from V and 3 bases from J, with 18 bases between. This CDR3 comprises 16 residues. Germline CDR1 is KGHSH and CDR2 is LQKENI. The CDR3 bases are TGTGCCAGCTCGCCGATTGTCGGGAAAGTCAAAAACATTCAGTACTTC. Translated: CASSPIVGKVKNIQYF.